A single sample is the source of the 20 T cell receptor beta chains below, sequenced in a study of control samples from healthy donors and cancer patients. Here immunoSEQ multiplex PCR was the method, and the copy in TCRdb shows in-frame clones only, minus some. This table has some 120,000 clones, approximately 90% appearing once. Sequenced material: PBMCs. These receptors were taken from a woman aged 45-60 years with colorectal cancer.

V gene TRBV29-1 combines with J gene TRBJ2-2; a possible D gene is TRBD1 (6 bases). CDR1 is SQVTM and CDR2 is ANQGSEA in the germline V gene. The CDR3 is 15 amino acids. Deletions cut 5 bases from V and 1 base from J, with 14 bases between. The CDR3 spells CSVSLSRGNTGELFF. The CDR3, as DNA: TGCAGCGTTTCACTCTCCAGGGGGAACACCGGGGAGCTGTTTTTT.

This sequence joins TRBV7-2 and TRBJ2-2; tentative D call: TRBD1 (5 bases). The V gene lost 4 bases and the J gene lost 4 bases, with 10 bases spanning the gap. The germline CDR1 and CDR2 sequences are SGHTA and FQGNSA. The CDR3 is made up of 14 amino acids. The CDR3 DNA reads TGTGCCAGCAGCTCCGAGACAGTCACCGGGGAGCTGTTTTTT. Translation: CASSSETVTGELFF.

The gene calls are TRBV3-1 (or the pseudogene TRBV3-2) and TRBJ1-5; the match to TRBD1 covers 7 bases. CDR1 LGHDT and CDR2 YNNKEL come from the germline V gene (reference sequence). The CDR3 loop spans 15 amino acids. With 4 bases clipped from V and 1 base from J, the junction kept 4 bases outside the gene matches. CDR3 in amino acids: CASSPQGGSNQPQHF. The CDR3 DNA sequence: TGTGCCAGCAGCCCTCAGGGGGGGAGCAATCAGCCCCAGCATTTT.

In its sample, this clone was seen once. V gene TRBV29-1 combines with J gene TRBJ1-5; 9 bases align to TRBD1. CDR3 length: 12 residues. V shed 4 bases, J shed 5 bases, and the junction held 0 bases outside the gene matches. Germline-derived CDR1 and CDR2 are SQVTM and ANQGSEA. The CDR3 coding sequence is TGCAGCGTTGGACAGGGGGATCAGCCCCAGCATTTT. Protein sequence: CSVGQGDQPQHF.

J is TRBJ1-3 and V is TRBV15; D might be TRBD1 (5 bases). V was trimmed by 2 bases and J by 4 bases, leaving 15 bases between them. The germline V gene encodes CDR1 LNHNV and CDR2 YYDKDF (reference sequence). The CDR3 covers 16 residues. CDR3 in amino acids: CATSRSARGAGNTIYF. Written as DNA, the CDR3 is TGTGCCACCAGCAGAAGTGCGCGCGGGGCCGGAAACACCATATATTTT.

The J gene is TRBJ2-2, the V gene TRBV11-3, with a weak D call TRBD2 (6 bases). Looked up from germline, CDR1 is SGHNT and CDR2 is YENEEA. The CDR3 runs 14 residues. V shed 7 bases and J shed 0 bases, with 9 bases lying between them. Written as DNA, the CDR3 is TGTGCCAGCATGAAGCGGGCGAACACCGGGGAGCTGTTTTTT. It codes for CASMKRANTGELFF.

The chain links TRBV5-1 to TRBJ2-1, with D hard to call. CDR3 length: 14 residues. Trimming removed 0 bases at V and 8 bases at J, with 12 bases between. Germline loops: CDR1 SGHRS, CDR2 YFSETQ. The CDR3 loop is CASSLAGIQDEQFF. CDR3 nucleotide sequence: TGCGCCAGCAGCTTGGCGGGCATTCAGGATGAGCAGTTCTTC. Complete variable domain (other parts from reference TRBV5-1 and TRBJ2-1): KAGVTQTPRYLIKTRGQQVTLSCSPISGHRSVSWYQQTPGQGLQFLFEYFSETQRNKGNFPGRFSGRQFSNSRSEMNVSTLELGDSALYLCASSLAGIQDEQFFGPGTRLTVL.

A remark on this clone: Without the conserved terminal phenylalanine or tryptophan, this CDR3 likely stems from a read error. The DNA is omitted, as the CDR3 cannot be located on it reliably, and the CDR3 follows TCRdb's listing. This sequence joins TRBV30 and TRBJ1-2. The CDR3 is 12 residues long, ends included. Germline V gene lookup returns CDR1 GTSNPN and CDR2 SVGIG (reference sequence). The CDR3 reads CAWSHPRTALFH.

This chain connects TRBV4-1 to TRBJ2-7; the match to TRBD1 covers 9 bases. The V gene end was trimmed by 3 bases and the J gene end by 7 bases; junction bases not matched to a gene: 7. The length of the CDR3 is 14 residues. The germline CDR1 and CDR2 sequences are MGHRA and YSYEKL. The CDR3 here is CASSQGQGGGEQYF. CDR3 sequence (DNA): TGCGCCAGCAGCCAGGGACAGGGTGGTGGGGAGCAGTACTTC.

The chain employs TRBV6-2 or TRBV6-3 and TRBJ2-2, with D maybe TRBD1 (5 bases). Trimming left V 6 bases short and J 9 bases short, with 11 bases between. Germline CDR1 is MNHEY and CDR2 is SVGEGT. CDR3 size: 12 residues. The CDR3 nucleotides read TGTGCCAGCAGCGACAGTTTTTGGGAGCTGTTTTTT. Protein: CASSDSFWELFF.

The chain links TRBV11-2 to TRBJ2-2; TRBD1 aligns across 7 bases. The CDR3 has 15 amino acids. Germline CDR1 reads SGHAT; CDR2 reads FQNNGV. Trimming removed 4 bases from V and 7 bases from J; junction bases left unmatched: 9. The CDR3 sequence is CASSSFTGDLGELFF. DNA for the CDR3: TGTGCCAGCAGCTCTTTTACAGGGGACCTCGGGGAGCTGTTTTTT. Filled out from reference TRBV11-2 and TRBJ2-2, the complete variable domain reads EAGVAQSPRYKIIEKRQSVAFWCNPISGHATLYWYQQILGQGPKLLIQFQNNGVVDDSQLPKDRFSAERLKGVDSTLKIQPAKLEDSAVYLCASSSFTGDLGELFFGEGSRLTVL.

This chain uses TRBV19 with TRBJ1-5; 12 nucleotides match TRBD1. This CDR3 has 19 residues. The ends lost 5 bases at V and 1 base at J; junction bases unmatched: 12. Germline V CDR1 and CDR2: LNHDA, SQIVND (reference sequence). CDR3 loop: CASSDGTGGTWTSNQPQHF. The CDR3 DNA sequence: TGTGCCAGTAGTGACGGGACAGGGGGCACCTGGACGAGCAATCAGCCCCAGCATTTT.

The gene calls are TRBV19 and TRBJ1-1; 7 nucleotides align to TRBD1. V gave up 5 bases and J gave up 2 bases; unmatched junction bases: 8. Germline CDR1 LNHDA, CDR2 SQIVND (reference sequence). The CDR3 covers 15 residues. CDR3 coding DNA: TGTGCCAGTAGTTCCCAGGGGGGGAGTAACACTGAAGCTTTCTTT. It yields the protein CASSSQGGSNTEAFF.

The J gene is TRBJ2-6, the V gene TRBV10-3; TRBD1 is a possible D gene (6 bases). The CDR3 loop spans 16 amino acids. V was shortened by 6 bases and J by 2 bases, with 14 bases between the two germline ends. Germline V gene data show CDR1 as ENHRY and CDR2 as SYGVKD. CDR3 in amino acids: CAIRPSDSAGANVLTF. The CDR3 region has the DNA TGTGCCATCAGGCCGTCGGACAGCGCTGGGGCCAACGTCCTGACTTTC.

The genes are TRBV27 and TRBJ1-1; D is uncertain. Trimming cost V 6 bases and J 9 bases, with 17 bases left between them. CDR1 is MNHEY and CDR2 is SMNVEV in the germline V gene (reference sequence). The CDR3 is 13 residues long. This chain's CDR3 is CASSPYQRLKAFF. The CDR3 DNA reads as TGTGCCAGCAGCCCATACCAGCGTCTTAAAGCTTTCTTT.

V usage is TRBV3-1 (or the pseudogene TRBV3-2) and J usage is TRBJ1-2, with TRBD1 identical over 7 bases. V trimming: 4 bases; J trimming: 4 bases; junction bases outside the gene matches: 6. CDR1 and CDR2 (germline): LGHDT, YNNKEL (reference sequence). This CDR3 has 14 amino acids. This CDR3 reads CASSPGGRFYGYTF. Written as DNA, the CDR3 is TGTGCCAGCAGCCCAGGGGGACGGTTCTATGGCTACACCTTC.

The V and J genes are TRBV7-8 and TRBJ2-1; no definite D call. Germline V gene sequence: CDR1 SGHVS, CDR2 FQNEAQ. CDR3 length: 14 residues. The ends were cut back, 3 bases at V and 9 bases at J, with 15 bases in the middle. The chain's CDR3 is CASSFSPGVGEQFF. CDR3 DNA sequence: TGTGCCAGCAGCTTCTCACCTGGGGTCGGTGAGCAGTTCTTC.

Points on this clone: The same CDR3 arises from other DNA sequences in this sample as well. The chain uses TRBV6-4 and TRBJ2-2, with D possibly TRBD2 on 6 matching bases. V gave up 4 bases and J gave up 2 bases, with 11 bases separating them. The CDR3 consists of 15 residues. Germline V gene lookup returns CDR1 MRHNA and CDR2 SNTAGT. CDR3 amino acids: CASSGVSGNTGELFF. The CDR3 nucleotides read TGTGCCAGCAGTGGGGTTAGCGGAAACACCGGGGAGCTGTTTTTT.

The genes are TRBV3-1 (or the pseudogene TRBV3-2) and TRBJ1-4, with D tentatively TRBD1 (5 bases). V lost 4 bases and J lost 5, with 11 bases in between. CDR3 size: 14 residues. Germline CDR1 LGHDT, CDR2 YNNKEL (reference sequence). The CDR3 sequence is CASSLASGNEKLFF. The CDR3 nucleotides read TGTGCCAGCAGCCTTGCGTCAGGGAATGAAAAACTGTTTTTT.

The chain links TRBV9 to TRBJ1-2, with D tentatively TRBD1 (6 bases). The CDR3 totals 15 residues. Germline V CDR1 and CDR2: SGDLS, YYNGEE. Trimming removed 4 bases at V and 3 bases at J, with 16 bases between. Here the CDR3 DNA reads TGTGCCAGCAGCACAGGGAGGGATAGAGACTATGGCTACACCTTC. Encoded protein: CASSTGRDRDYGYTF.